The entry below gives a single T cell receptor beta chain sequence along with its context. Antigen: not known. This sample was included in a study of chemoradiotherapy in HPV16-positive cancers. Turning to the study itself: Candidate HPV-specific T-cell clones and common TCR motifs came from functional assays in a couple of HPV16-positive patients.

Repertoires were sampled repeatedly during chemoradiotherapy. Here immunoSEQ multiplex PCR was the method, and the copy in TCRdb shows in-frame clones only, minus some. The profile covers approximately 20,000 clones, with about 90% appearing a single time and less than 5% taken by the ten largest. The CDR3 length is 14 residues. Trimming removed 1 base from V and 3 bases from J, with 10 bases in between. The V gene's germline CDR1 is SGHVS and CDR2 FQNEAQ. Findings and caveats of the study: Functional assays defining HPV-specific T cells used only two HPV16-positive patients.

The chain combines TRBV7-8 with TRBJ2-7, with D possibly being TRBD2 (6 bases). This sample comprised blood, obtained from a patient who underwent chemoradiotherapy. The sequence came from a human donor with HPV-associated anogenital cancer. In DNA form, the CDR3 reads TGTGCCAGCAGCTTAGACGGGGGTAACTACGAGCAGTACTTC. This codes for CASSLDGGNYEQYF.